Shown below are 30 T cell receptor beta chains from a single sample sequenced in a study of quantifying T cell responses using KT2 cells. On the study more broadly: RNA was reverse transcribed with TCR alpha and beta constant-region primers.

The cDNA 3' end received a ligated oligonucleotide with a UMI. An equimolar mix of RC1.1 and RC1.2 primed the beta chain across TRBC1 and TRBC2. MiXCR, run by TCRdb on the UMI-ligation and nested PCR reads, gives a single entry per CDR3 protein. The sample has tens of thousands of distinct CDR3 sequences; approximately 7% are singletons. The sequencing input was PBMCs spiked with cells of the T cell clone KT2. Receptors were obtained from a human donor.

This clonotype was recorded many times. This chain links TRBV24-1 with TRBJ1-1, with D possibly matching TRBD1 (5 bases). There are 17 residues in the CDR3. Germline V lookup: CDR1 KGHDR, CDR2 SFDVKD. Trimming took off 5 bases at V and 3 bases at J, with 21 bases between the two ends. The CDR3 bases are TGTGCCACCAGTGTCGGAGGGACTTCCGGAACGGACACTGAAGCTTTCTTT. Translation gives CATSVGGTSGTDTEAFF.

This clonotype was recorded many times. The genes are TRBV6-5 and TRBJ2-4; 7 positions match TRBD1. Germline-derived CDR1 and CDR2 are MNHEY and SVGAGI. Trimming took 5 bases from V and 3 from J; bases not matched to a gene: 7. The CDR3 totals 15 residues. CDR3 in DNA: TGTGCCAGCAGTCGAACAGGGGATAGCAAAAACATTCAGTACTTC. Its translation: CASSRTGDSKNIQYF.

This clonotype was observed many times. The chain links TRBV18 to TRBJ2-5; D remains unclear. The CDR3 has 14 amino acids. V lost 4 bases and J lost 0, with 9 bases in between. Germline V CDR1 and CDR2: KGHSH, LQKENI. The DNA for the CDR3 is TGTGCCAGCTCACAGCAACAGCACCAAGAGACCCAGTACTTC. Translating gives CASSQQQHQETQYF.

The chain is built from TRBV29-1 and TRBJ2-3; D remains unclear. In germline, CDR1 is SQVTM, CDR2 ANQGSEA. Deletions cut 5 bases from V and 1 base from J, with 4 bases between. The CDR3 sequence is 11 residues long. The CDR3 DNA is TGCAGCGTTATCCGCACAGATACGCAGTATTTT. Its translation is CSVIRTDTQYF.

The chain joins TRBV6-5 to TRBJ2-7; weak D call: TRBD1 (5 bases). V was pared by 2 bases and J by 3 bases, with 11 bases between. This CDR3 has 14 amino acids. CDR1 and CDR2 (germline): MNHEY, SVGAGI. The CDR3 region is CASSYADDSYEQYF. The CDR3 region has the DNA TGTGCCAGCAGTTACGCAGACGACAGCTACGAGCAGTACTTC.

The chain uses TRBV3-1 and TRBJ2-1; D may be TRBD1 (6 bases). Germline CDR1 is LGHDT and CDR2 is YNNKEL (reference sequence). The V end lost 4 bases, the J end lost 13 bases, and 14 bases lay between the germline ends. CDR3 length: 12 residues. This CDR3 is CASSLGQNGQFF. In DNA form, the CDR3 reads TGTGCCAGCAGCCTAGGACAGAATGGTCAGTTCTTC.

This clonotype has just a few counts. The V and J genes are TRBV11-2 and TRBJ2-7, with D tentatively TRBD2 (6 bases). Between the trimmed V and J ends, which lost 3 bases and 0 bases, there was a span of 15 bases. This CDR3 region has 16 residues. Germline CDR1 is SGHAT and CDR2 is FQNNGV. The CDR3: CASSLGQRVSSYEQYF. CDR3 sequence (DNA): TGTGCCAGCAGCTTGGGTCAGCGGGTAAGCTCCTACGAGCAGTACTTC.

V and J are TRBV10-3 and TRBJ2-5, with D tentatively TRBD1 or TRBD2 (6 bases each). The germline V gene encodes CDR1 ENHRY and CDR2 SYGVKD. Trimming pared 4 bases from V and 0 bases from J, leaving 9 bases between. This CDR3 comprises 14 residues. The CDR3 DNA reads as TGTGCCATCAGTGGAGGGGGGAACCAAGAGACCCAGTACTTC. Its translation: CAISGGGNQETQYF.

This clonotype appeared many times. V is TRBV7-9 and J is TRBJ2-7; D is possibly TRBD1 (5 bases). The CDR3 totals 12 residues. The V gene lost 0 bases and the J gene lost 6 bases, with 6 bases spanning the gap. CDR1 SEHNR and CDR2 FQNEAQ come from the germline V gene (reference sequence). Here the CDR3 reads CASSLAGAEQYF. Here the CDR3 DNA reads TGTGCCAGCAGCTTAGCAGGGGCCGAGCAGTACTTC.

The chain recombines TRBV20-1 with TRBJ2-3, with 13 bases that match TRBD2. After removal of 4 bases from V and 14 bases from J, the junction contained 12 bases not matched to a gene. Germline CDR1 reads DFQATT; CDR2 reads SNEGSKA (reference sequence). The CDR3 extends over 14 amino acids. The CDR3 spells CSAIWTSGSARVYF. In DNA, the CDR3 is TGCAGTGCTATTTGGACTAGCGGGAGCGCCAGGGTGTATTTT.

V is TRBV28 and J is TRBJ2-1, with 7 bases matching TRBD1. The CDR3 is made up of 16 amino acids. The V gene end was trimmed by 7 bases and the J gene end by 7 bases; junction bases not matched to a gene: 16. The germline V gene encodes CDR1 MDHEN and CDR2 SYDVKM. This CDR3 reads CASTPLGTDFFNEQFF. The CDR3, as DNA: TGTGCCAGCACCCCCCTGGGGACAGATTTTTTTAATGAGCAGTTCTTC.

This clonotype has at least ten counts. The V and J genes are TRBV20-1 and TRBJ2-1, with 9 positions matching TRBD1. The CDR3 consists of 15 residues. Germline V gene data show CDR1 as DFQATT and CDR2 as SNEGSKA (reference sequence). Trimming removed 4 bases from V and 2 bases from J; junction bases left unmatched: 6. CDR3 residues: CSAISGTGPYNEQFF. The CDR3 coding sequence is TGCAGTGCTATTAGTGGGACAGGGCCCTACAATGAGCAGTTCTTC.

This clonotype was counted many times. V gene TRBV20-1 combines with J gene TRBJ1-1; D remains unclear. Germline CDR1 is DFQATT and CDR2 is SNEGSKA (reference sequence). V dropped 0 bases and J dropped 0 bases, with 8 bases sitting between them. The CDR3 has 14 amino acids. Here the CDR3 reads CSARDLRMNTEAFF. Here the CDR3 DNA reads TGCAGTGCTAGAGATTTGCGGATGAACACTGAAGCTTTCTTT.

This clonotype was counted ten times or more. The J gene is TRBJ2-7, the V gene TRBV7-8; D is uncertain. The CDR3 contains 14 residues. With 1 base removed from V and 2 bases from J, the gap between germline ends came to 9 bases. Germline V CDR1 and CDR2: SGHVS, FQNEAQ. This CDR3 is CASSLDPNAYEQYF. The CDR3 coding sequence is TGTGCCAGCAGCTTAGACCCTAACGCCTACGAGCAGTACTTC.

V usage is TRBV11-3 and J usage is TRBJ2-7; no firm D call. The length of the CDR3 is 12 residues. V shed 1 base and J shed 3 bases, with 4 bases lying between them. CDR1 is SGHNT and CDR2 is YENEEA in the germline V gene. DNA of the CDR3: TGTGCCAGCAGCTTAGTGGTCTACGAGCAGTACTTC. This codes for CASSLVVYEQYF.

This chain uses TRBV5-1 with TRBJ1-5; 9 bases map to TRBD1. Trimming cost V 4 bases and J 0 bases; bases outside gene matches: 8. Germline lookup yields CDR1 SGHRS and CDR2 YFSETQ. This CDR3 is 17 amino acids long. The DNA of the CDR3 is TGCGCCAGCAGCCCGGGACAGGGAGGAGATAGCAATCAGCCCCAGCATTTT. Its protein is CASSPGQGGDSNQPQHF.

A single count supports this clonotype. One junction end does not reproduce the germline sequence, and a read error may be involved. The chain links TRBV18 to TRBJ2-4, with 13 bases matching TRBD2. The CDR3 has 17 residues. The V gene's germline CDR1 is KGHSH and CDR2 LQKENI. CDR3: CASSPQLAGGPENIQYF. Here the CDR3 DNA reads TGTGCTAGCTCACCACAACTAGCGGGAGGGCCAGAGAACATTCAGTACTTC.

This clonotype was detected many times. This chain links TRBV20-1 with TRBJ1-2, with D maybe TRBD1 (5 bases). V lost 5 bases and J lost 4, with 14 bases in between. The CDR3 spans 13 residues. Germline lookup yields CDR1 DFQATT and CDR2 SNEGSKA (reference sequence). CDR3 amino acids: CSAGGIEFYGYTF. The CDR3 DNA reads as TGCAGTGCTGGGGGGATTGAGTTCTATGGCTACACCTTC.

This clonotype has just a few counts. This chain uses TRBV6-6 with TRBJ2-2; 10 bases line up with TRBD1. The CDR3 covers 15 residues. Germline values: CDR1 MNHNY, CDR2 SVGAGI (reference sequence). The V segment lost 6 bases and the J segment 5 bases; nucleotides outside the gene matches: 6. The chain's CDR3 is CASRRDRGQTGELFF. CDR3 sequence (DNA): TGTGCCAGCAGACGGGACAGGGGTCAGACCGGGGAGCTGTTTTTT.

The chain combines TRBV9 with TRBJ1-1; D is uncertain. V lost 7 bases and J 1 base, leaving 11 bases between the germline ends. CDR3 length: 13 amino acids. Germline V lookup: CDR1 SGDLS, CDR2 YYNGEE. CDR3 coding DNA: TGTGCCAGCGGCCCCCTCGCGAACACTGAAGCTTTCTTT. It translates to CASGPLANTEAFF.

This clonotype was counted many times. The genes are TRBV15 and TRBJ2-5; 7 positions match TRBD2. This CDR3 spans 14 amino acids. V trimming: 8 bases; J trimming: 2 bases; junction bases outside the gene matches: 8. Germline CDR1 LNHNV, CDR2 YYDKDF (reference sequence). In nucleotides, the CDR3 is TGTGCCACCGCTAGCGGAGTGAGACAAGAGACCCAGTACTTC. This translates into CATASGVRQETQYF.

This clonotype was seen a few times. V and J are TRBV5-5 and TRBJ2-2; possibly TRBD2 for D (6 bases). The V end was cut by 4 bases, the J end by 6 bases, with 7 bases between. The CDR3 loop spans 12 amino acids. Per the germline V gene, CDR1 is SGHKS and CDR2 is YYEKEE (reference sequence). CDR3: CASSLASGELFF. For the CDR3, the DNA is TGTGCCAGCAGCCTAGCGTCCGGGGAGCTGTTTTTT.

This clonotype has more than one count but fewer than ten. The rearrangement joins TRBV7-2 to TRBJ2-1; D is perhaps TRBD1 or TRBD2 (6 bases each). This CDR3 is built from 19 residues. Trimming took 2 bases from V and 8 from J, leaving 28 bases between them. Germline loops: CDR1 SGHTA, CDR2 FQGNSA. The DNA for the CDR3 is TGTGCCAGCAGCTTACCCACCTACGTAGGACGTAGGGGGAGGTATGAGCAGTTCTTC. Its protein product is CASSLPTYVGRRGRYEQFF.

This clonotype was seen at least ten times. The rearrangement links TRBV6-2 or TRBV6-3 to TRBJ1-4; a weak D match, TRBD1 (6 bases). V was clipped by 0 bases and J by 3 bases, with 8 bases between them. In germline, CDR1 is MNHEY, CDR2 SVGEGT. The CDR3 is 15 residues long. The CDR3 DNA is TGTGCCAGCAGTTACTCGAGGACAGCTAATGAAAAACTGTTTTTT. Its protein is CASSYSRTANEKLFF.

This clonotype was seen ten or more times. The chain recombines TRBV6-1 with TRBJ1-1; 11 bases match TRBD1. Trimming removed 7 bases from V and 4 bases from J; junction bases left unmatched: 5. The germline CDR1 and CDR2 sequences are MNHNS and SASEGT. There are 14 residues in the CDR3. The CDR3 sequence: CASILGQGGTEAFF. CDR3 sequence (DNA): TGTGCCAGCATCTTGGGACAGGGGGGCACTGAAGCTTTCTTT.

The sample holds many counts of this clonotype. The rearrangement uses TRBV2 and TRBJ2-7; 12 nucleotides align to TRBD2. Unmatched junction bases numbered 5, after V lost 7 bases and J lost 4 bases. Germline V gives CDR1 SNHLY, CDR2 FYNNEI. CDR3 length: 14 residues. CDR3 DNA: TGTGCCAGCACCGGACTAGCGGGAAGGTACGAGCAGTACTTC. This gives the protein CASTGLAGRYEQYF. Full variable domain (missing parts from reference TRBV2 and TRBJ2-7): EPEVTQTPSHQVTQMGQEVILRCVPISNHLYFYWYRQILGQKVEFLVSFYNNEISEKSEIFDDQFSVERPDGSNFTLKIRSTKLEDSAMYFCASTGLAGRYEQYFGPGTRLTVT.

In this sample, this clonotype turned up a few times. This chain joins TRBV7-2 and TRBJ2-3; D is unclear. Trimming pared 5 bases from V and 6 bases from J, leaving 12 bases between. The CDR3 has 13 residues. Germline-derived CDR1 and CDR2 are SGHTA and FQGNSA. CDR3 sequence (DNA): TGTGCCAGCAGCCTTCGCACATCTGATACGCAGTATTTT. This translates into CASSLRTSDTQYF.

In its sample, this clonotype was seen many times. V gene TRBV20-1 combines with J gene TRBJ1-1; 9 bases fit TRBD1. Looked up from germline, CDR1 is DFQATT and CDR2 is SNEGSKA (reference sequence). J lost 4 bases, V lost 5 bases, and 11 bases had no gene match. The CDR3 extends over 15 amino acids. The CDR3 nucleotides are TGCAGTGCTGGAGGGGGGGACAGGGCTATCACTGAAGCTTTCTTT. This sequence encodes CSAGGGDRAITEAFF.

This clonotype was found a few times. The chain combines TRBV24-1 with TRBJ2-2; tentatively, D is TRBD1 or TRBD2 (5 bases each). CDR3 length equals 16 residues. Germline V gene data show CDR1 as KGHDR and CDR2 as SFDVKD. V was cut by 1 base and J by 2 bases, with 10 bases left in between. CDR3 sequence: CATSDLGTLNTGELFF. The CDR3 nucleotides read TGTGCCACCAGTGATTTAGGGACGCTCAACACCGGGGAGCTGTTTTTT.

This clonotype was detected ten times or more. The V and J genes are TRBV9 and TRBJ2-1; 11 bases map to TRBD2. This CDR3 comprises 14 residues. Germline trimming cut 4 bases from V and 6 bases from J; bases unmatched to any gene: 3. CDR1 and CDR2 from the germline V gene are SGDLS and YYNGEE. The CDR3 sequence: CASSLTSGGNEQFF. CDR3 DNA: TGTGCCAGCAGCCTTACTAGCGGGGGCAATGAGCAGTTCTTC.